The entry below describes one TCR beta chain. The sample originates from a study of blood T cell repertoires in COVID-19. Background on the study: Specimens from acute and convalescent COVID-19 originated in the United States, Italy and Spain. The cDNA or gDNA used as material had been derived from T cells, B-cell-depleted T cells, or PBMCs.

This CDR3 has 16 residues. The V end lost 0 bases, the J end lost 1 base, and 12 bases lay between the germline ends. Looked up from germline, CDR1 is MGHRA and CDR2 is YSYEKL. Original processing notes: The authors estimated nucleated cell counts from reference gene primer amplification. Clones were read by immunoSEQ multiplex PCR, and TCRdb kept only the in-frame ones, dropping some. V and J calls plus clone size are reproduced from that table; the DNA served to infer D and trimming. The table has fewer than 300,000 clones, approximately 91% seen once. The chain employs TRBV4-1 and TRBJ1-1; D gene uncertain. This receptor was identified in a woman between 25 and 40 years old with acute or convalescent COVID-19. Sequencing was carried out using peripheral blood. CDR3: CASSQDTGLANTEAFF. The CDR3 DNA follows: TGCGCCAGCAGCCAAGATACGGGTTTGGCGAACACTGAAGCTTTCTTT.